This T cell receptor beta chain came from a study of CD8 T cells in ankylosing spondylitis. Germline V gene data show CDR1 as SGHTA and CDR2 as FQGTGA. Trimming removed 1 base at V and 1 base at J, with 7 bases between. The CDR3 runs 14 residues. Details on this clonotype: Its specificity is not known.

Findings and limits, study-wide: Earlier authors reported some of these motif variants in reactive arthritis synovial fluid and blood. Significant enrichment of disease-linked clones was reportedly seen in matched ankylosing spondylitis synovial fluid. A TCR beta motif of several highly homologous variants seemed to mark ankylosing spondylitis blood.

TCRdb redid the calling of the 5' RACE reads with MiXCR, one entry per CDR3 protein. The sample comprises about 800,000 distinct CDR3 sequences, 12% of which are singletons, and just over 0.5% rests with the top ten. Sequencing was carried out using blood, either unsorted or a sorted T cell fraction (not recorded which). This TCR was recovered from a male donor with ankylosing spondylitis. This rearrangement joins TRBV7-3 to TRBJ1-1; D ambiguous. This CDR3 reads CASSLKAGNTEAFF. CDR3 coding DNA: TGTGCCAGCAGCTTAAAGGCGGGGAACACTGAAGCTTTCTTT.